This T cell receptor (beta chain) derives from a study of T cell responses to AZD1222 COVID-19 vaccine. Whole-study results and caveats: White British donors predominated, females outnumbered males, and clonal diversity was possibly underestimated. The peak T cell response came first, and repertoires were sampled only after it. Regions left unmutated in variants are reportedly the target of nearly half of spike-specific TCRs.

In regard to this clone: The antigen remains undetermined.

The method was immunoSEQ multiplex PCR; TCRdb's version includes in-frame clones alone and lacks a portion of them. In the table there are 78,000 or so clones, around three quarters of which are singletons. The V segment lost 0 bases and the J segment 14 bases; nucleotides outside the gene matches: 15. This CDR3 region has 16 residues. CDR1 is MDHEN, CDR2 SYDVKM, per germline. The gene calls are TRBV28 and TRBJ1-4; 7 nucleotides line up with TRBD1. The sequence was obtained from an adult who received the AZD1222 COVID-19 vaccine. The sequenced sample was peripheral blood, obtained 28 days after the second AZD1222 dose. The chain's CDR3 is CASSLCVRGGVCRLFF. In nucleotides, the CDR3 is TGTGCCAGCAGTTTATGCGTGAGAGGGGGCGTTTGTAGGCTGTTTTTT. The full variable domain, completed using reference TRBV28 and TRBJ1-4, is DVKVTQSSRYLVKRTGEKVFLECVQDMDHENMFWYRQDPGLGLRLIYFSYDVKMKEKGDIPEGYSVSREKKERFSLILESASTNQTSMYLCASSLCVRGGVCRLFFGSGTQLSVL.